This passage covers 18 T cell receptor beta chains from one sample sequenced in a study of human T cells and chemical hapten exposure. TCRdb used MiXCR to reprocess the RACE reads, holding one entry per CDR3 protein. The sample lists tens of thousands of distinct CDR3 sequences, 9.5% to 12% seen once, with roughly 2.2% in the top ten. Time point reported: patch test 2, 6 weeks after DPC sensitization. Regarding treatment: therapeutic diphenylcyclopropenone sensitization with weekly scalp DPC. The source was whole blood, collected in connection with sensitization to the hapten diphenylcyclopropenone (DPC). These receptor sequences come from a man in his forties or fifties with alopecia areata. Some clones in this sample may be carry-over from other donors' samples.

The chain couples TRBV7-9 to TRBJ2-7, with a possible D match to TRBD2 (6 bases). The ends were cut back, 5 bases at V and 6 bases at J, with 11 bases in the middle. This CDR3 comprises 12 residues. Per germline, CDR1 SEHNR and CDR2 FQNEAQ (reference sequence). DNA for the CDR3: TGTGCCAGCAGCCCCGGGACTCTCGAGCAGTACTTC. Protein product: CASSPGTLEQYF. Supplemented by reference TRBV7-9 and TRBJ2-7, the full variable domain reads DTGVSQNPRHKITKRGQNVTFRCDPISEHNRLYWYRQTLGQGPEFLTYFQNEAQLEKSRLLSDRFSAERPKGSFSTLEIQRTEQGDSAMYLCASSPGTLEQYFGPGTRLTVT.

V and J are TRBV19 and TRBJ2-3; 8 bases agree with TRBD1. In germline, CDR1 is LNHDA, CDR2 SQIVND (reference sequence). This CDR3 has 16 residues. The V and J ends lost 0 bases and 8 bases, in that order; junction bases with no gene match: 10. The CDR3 nucleotides read TGTGCCAGTAGTATAGAAGGGGCAGGGGGCCCAGGTACGCAGTATTTT. Translation: CASSIEGAGGPGTQYF.

The chain joins TRBV9 to TRBJ1-2; D is unresolved. The CDR3 consists of 15 residues. The germline V gene has CDR1 SGDLS and CDR2 YYNGEE. The V and J ends lost 3 bases and 4 bases respectively, with 16 bases between them. DNA of the CDR3: TGTGCCAGCAGCGCAGACGACAAATTATCCTATGGCTACACCTTC. Residues: CASSADDKLSYGYTF.

This clonotype was detected only a few times. The gene calls are TRBV6-2 or TRBV6-3 and TRBJ2-3; unclear D gene. The CDR3 consists of 16 residues. V was shortened by 7 bases and J by 3 bases, with 20 bases between the two germline ends. Germline V gene lookup returns CDR1 MNHEY and CDR2 SVGEGT. In DNA form, the CDR3 reads TGTGCCAGCAAAAAGTTGGGGAAATCCACTACAGATACGCAGTATTTT. It specifies CASKKLGKSTTDTQYF.

There are many counts of this clonotype. This sequence joins TRBV30 and TRBJ1-4; maybe TRBD1 (5 bases). Germline CDR1 reads GTSNPN; CDR2 reads SVGIG (reference sequence). V lost 2 bases, J lost 0 bases, and 16 bases lay in between. The CDR3 is 17 amino acids. Here the CDR3 DNA reads TGTGCCTGGAGTCATCAGGGTTTCACAGCAACTAATGAAAAACTGTTTTTT. Translating gives CAWSHQGFTATNEKLFF.

This clonotype has just a few counts. This chain links TRBV9 with TRBJ2-3; 8 nucleotides line up with TRBD2. The CDR3 is made up of 17 amino acids. CDR1 SGDLS and CDR2 YYNGEE come from the germline V gene. With V trimmed by 4 bases and J by 5 bases, 15 bases remained unmatched. CDR3: CASSRGGRRFSGDTQYF. The CDR3 nucleotides read TGTGCCAGCAGCCGGGGGGGGCGTAGGTTTTCCGGAGATACGCAGTATTTT.

This clonotype was detected many times. This chain links TRBV29-1 with TRBJ2-7; D perhaps matches TRBD1 (6 bases). This CDR3 is built from 11 residues. Germline loops: CDR1 SQVTM, CDR2 ANQGSEA. V was cut by 7 bases and J by 5 bases, with 12 bases left in between. DNA of the CDR3: TGCAGCGCCTGGGACAAGAACGAGCAGTACGTC. Protein: CSAWDKNEQYV.

This clonotype was detected ten times or more. J is TRBJ1-2 and V is TRBV7-2; possibly TRBD1 for D (5 bases). V was clipped by 6 bases and J by 5 bases, with 16 bases between them. The CDR3 has 14 residues. The V gene's germline CDR1 is SGHTA and CDR2 FQGNSA. The CDR3 sequence is CASSYDSRGYGYTF. In DNA, the CDR3 is TGTGCCAGCAGTTACGACAGTAGAGGGTATGGCTACACCTTC.

At least ten counts were recorded for this clonotype. V and J are TRBV27 and TRBJ1-1; D gene unclear. Trimming pared 3 bases from V and 3 bases from J, leaving 8 bases between. Per germline, CDR1 MNHEY and CDR2 SMNVEV (reference sequence). The CDR3 is 13 residues long. In DNA, the CDR3 is TGTGCCAGCAGTTTCCAACTTTACACTGAAGCTTTCTTT. Protein: CASSFQLYTEAFF.

The table lists this clonotype with a few counts. The chain uses TRBV7-2 and TRBJ1-4, with 7 bases identical to TRBD1. The CDR3 spans 18 residues. Germline-derived CDR1 and CDR2 are SGHTA and FQGNSA. The trim removed 2 bases at V and 1 base at J, leaving 10 bases unmatched. CDR3 DNA: TGTGCCAGCAGCTTATCCAGGGGGAGTTGGGAAACTAATGAAAAACTGTTTTTT. Amino acid sequence: CASSLSRGSWETNEKLFF. The entire variable domain, with the rest obtained from reference TRBV7-2 and TRBJ1-4, is as follows: GAGVSQSPSNKVTEKGKDVELRCDPISGHTALYWYRQSLGQGLEFLIYFQGNSAPDKSGLPSDRFSAERTGGSVSTLTIQRTQQEDSAVYLCASSLSRGSWETNEKLFFGSGTQLSVL.

This chain uses TRBV11-2 with TRBJ2-1; 8 bases match TRBD2. The CDR3 is 16 amino acids. The J segment lost 4 bases and the V segment lost 2 bases, leaving 7 bases of the junction unmatched. CDR1 SGHAT and CDR2 FQNNGV come from the germline V gene. The CDR3: CASSLRGLAGYNEQFF. For the CDR3, the DNA is TGTGCCAGCAGCTTAAGAGGGCTAGCGGGTTACAATGAGCAGTTCTTC.

This clonotype was observed a handful of times. The chain recombines TRBV28 with TRBJ2-3, with a possible D match to TRBD1 (6 bases). The germline V and J ends were trimmed by 3 bases and 4 bases, with 8 bases remaining between them. This CDR3 has 13 residues. From germline, CDR1 is MDHEN and CDR2 SYDVKM. The CDR3 DNA sequence: TGTGCCAGCAGTTTGACAGGACCAGATACGCAGTATTTT. Amino acid sequence: CASSLTGPDTQYF.

This chain joins TRBV29-1 and TRBJ2-3; TRBD1 might be the D (6 bases). The CDR3 length is 15 residues. Germline V gene sequence: CDR1 SQVTM, CDR2 ANQGSEA. V lost 7 bases and J lost 0, with 17 bases in between. The CDR3 loop reads CSAARDTPSTDTQYF. CDR3 coding DNA: TGCAGCGCAGCTCGGGACACACCTAGCACAGATACGCAGTATTTT.

J is TRBJ1-1 and V is TRBV7-2; 11 bases map to TRBD1. Germline-derived CDR1 and CDR2 are SGHTA and FQGNSA. Unmatched junction bases numbered 0, after V lost 3 bases and J lost 6 bases. This CDR3 contains 13 residues. CDR3 bases: TGTGCCAGCAGCTTGGACAGGGGGCCTGAAGCTTTCTTT. It codes for CASSLDRGPEAFF.

The sample holds a few counts of this clonotype. This sequence joins TRBV20-1 and TRBJ2-7, with 12 bases identical to TRBD2. CDR1 and CDR2 (germline): DFQATT, SNEGSKA (reference sequence). V lost 3 bases to trimming and J lost 6 bases; unmatched junction nucleotides: 9. The CDR3 runs 15 residues. CDR3 nucleotide sequence: TGCAGTGCTAGGGTTGGACTAGCGGGAAGGGGCGAGCAGTACGTC. It translates to CSARVGLAGRGEQYV.

This clonotype was seen only a few times. The rearrangement joins TRBV29-1 to TRBJ2-7, with 9 bases lining up with TRBD1. Germline CDR1 and CDR2: SQVTM and ANQGSEA. The V and J ends lost 6 bases and 5 bases, in that order; junction bases with no gene match: 2. This CDR3 region has 11 residues. CDR3 DNA: TGCAGCGTCACAGGGGGCCACGAGCAGTACTTC. It codes for CSVTGGHEQYF.

This clonotype has ten or more counts. The chain has TRBV2 and TRBJ1-1; 7 nucleotides match TRBD1. CDR1 is SNHLY and CDR2 is FYNNEI in the germline V gene. The CDR3 totals 13 residues. J was trimmed by 6 bases and V by 6 bases; bases with no gene match: 7. In DNA, the CDR3 is TGTGCCAGCAGGGGGACAGCCAGCGCTGAAGCTTTCTTT. This sequence encodes CASRGTASAEAFF.

This clonotype was seen only a few times. V usage is TRBV7-9 and J usage is TRBJ2-3, with D uncertain. Germline CDR1 is SEHNR and CDR2 is FQNEAQ (reference sequence). V was pared by 1 base and J by 1 base, with 6 bases between. The CDR3 extends over 14 amino acids. The CDR3 spells CASSLDQGTDTQYF. The CDR3 DNA reads as TGTGCCAGCAGCTTAGACCAGGGCACAGATACGCAGTATTTT. The full variable domain, its missing parts supplied by reference TRBV7-9 and TRBJ2-3, is DTGVSQNPRHKITKRGQNVTFRCDPISEHNRLYWYRQTLGQGPEFLTYFQNEAQLEKSRLLSDRFSAERPKGSFSTLEIQRTEQGDSAMYLCASSLDQGTDTQYFGPGTRLTVL.